Described below is a single T cell receptor beta chain sequence and its context. Its target is not known. The data were taken from a study of T cell responses to AZD1222 COVID-19 vaccine. The CDR3 is 12 amino acids. V gave up 4 bases and J gave up 10 bases; unmatched junction bases: 6. Clones were read by immunoSEQ multiplex PCR, and TCRdb kept only the in-frame ones, dropping some. Among over 100,000 clones listed, about 93% were seen once. Study-wide points: Baseline seropositivity occurred in only a handful of AZD1222 recipients. Mapped onto spike, vaccine-associated CD4 TCRs spanned it and were dominant at 160-218 and 743-854. Recipients of two AZD1222 doses showed rising Spike-specific TCR breadth and depth.

The sequence came from an adult in good health. This material consisted of peripheral blood, taken on day 0 of AZD1222 vaccination. The V and J genes are TRBV12-3 or TRBV12-4 and TRBJ1-1; 7 bases fit TRBD1. The CDR3 protein is CASSWRGQGAFF. The CDR3 bases are TGTGCCAGCAGTTGGAGGGGGCAAGGAGCTTTCTTT.